Described below is a single T cell receptor beta chain sequence and its context. Its antigen is currently not known. TCRdb names Illumina HiSeq 2000 as the instrument used. TCR beta cDNA libraries were prepared using 5'RACE template switching, which introduced a universal primer site and unique molecular identifiers. Synthesis of cDNA was primed from the TCR beta constant segment and was followed by two consecutive PCR amplification steps. Regarding the original processing steps: MIGEC was used to demultiplex reads and group reads by UMI, and MiTCR was used to assemble and quantify clonotypes. To exclude erroneous sequences, any TCR cDNA sequence not supported by at least two reads was discarded. The tcR package was used for downstream repertoire analysis, and clonotypes were matched between fractions using CDR3 nucleotide sequence together with V segment. VDJmatch was used to annotate antigen specificity against VDJdb, with one amino acid substitution in CDR3 allowed. The reads went through TCRdb reprocessing, and each CDR3 protein sequence gets one entry with no DNA. The V and J calls reflect TCRdb's pipeline rather than the authors' work. The data table for this sample lists 200,000 to 300,000 distinct CDR3 sequences. About 4.2% of the sample is in the top ten clones.

The sample originates from a study of T cells expressing NK-cell markers (dated by TCRdb to 2020 to 2021). Context from the whole study: Three sorted T-cell subsets (CD3+CD56+NKG2C+, CD3+CD56+NKG2C- and CD3+CD56-NKG2C+) from about 8 donors had their TCR beta-chain repertoires profiled. Among the eight sequenced donors, only one was HCMV-seronegative, while the other seven were HCMV-seropositive. The eight sequenced donors were randomly selected healthy volunteers, three men and five women. The libraries were sequenced on Illumina HiSeq 2000/2500, MiSeq or NextSeq, producing 2 x 150 bp reads.

General study outcomes and caveats: For about 6 donors, the dominant CD3+CD56+NKG2C+ clonotypes were among the top 10 CD8+ clonotypes and accounted for roughly 1.0-7.5% of CD8+ T cells. Those dominant clonotypes were again the most abundant among CD3+CD56-NKG2C+ cells in four donors, at about 28.3-60.1%. Whether the expanded NKG2C-expressing T cell clones were specific for HCMV antigens was left unclear.

Reading the germline V gene gives CDR1 LGHNA and CDR2 YNFKEQ. The CDR3 starts with the cysteine, ends with the phenylalanine, and has 14 residues. Nucleotide data are not available. HCMV serostatus was determined by detecting HCMV-specific IgG in serum with a commercial ELISA kit. Peripheral blood mononuclear cells were isolated from blood by Ficoll density gradient centrifugation. The source of this sequence is a woman between 18 and 69 years old in good health. Recombination connected TRBV4-2 to TRBJ2-7; TCRdb gives TRBD1 as the D gene, but with no DNA this cannot be confirmed. Sequencing was done on a sample of blood T cells: a sorted CD56 or NKG2C T cell subset, CD4+ or CD8+ T cells, or bulk PBMC T cells (not recorded which). The CDR3 has the sequence CASSPADIAYEQYF.